Each of the 16 T cell receptor beta chains below was sequenced from the same sample in a study of response to subunit inactivated influenza vaccine. TCRdb recomputed calls from the RT-PCR reads with MiXCR, one row per CDR3 protein. The sample includes about 540,000 distinct CDR3 sequences, under 25% of them seen just once. This same sample was also part of a study on T cells expressing NK-cell markers. This second study notes: UMIs accompanied the 5'RACE template switching by which TCR beta cDNA was made.

Here the sequenced sample was CD4+ T cells sorted from PBMCs, taken approximately 12 days after vaccination. These receptors all come from a man aged 50 or older who received an inactivated influenza vaccine.

V is TRBV7-6 and J is TRBJ2-5; 14 bases align to TRBD2. V lost 4 bases to trimming and J lost 5 bases; unmatched junction nucleotides: 18. This CDR3 comprises 20 residues. Germline V gene data show CDR1 as SGHVS and CDR2 as FNYEAQ. CDR3 sequence reads: CASSYSFGWTSGGTSETQYF. The CDR3 DNA sequence: TGTGCCAGCAGCTACTCTTTCGGGTGGACTAGCGGGGGGACTAGCGAGACCCAGTACTTC.

The genes are TRBV29-1 and TRBJ2-5, with D tentatively TRBD2 (6 bases). CDR3 length: 12 residues. The germline V and J ends were trimmed by 1 base and 7 bases, with 10 bases remaining between them. Per the germline V gene, CDR1 is SQVTM and CDR2 is ANQGSEA. The CDR3 nucleotides read TGCAGCGTTGAAGTCCAGGAGGGGACCCAGTACTTC. Translation gives CSVEVQEGTQYF.

In its sample, this clonotype was seen a few times. J is TRBJ1-6 and V is TRBV4-1; D gene uncertain. Germline-derived CDR1 and CDR2 are MGHRA and YSYEKL. This CDR3 is 16 amino acids long. Between the trimmed V and J ends, which lost 0 bases and 7 bases, there was a span of 13 bases. The CDR3 nucleotides are TGCGCCAGCAGCCAAGACGGACTGGGGTCAAATTCACCCCTCCACTTT. Translated, it gives CASSQDGLGSNSPLHF.

The V and J genes are TRBV7-2 and TRBJ1-2; 9 bases map to TRBD1. The CDR3 has 16 amino acids. CDR1 and CDR2 (germline): SGHTA, FQGNSA. V was clipped by 5 bases and J by 4 bases; unmatched bases: 11. The CDR3 region has the DNA TGTGCCAGCAGCGAGGGTGGACAGGGGACCTCCTATGGCTACACCTTC. It specifies CASSEGGQGTSYGYTF.

The table lists this clonotype with a count of one. V usage is TRBV3-1 and J usage is TRBJ2-7; possibly TRBD2 for D (7 bases). Between the trimmed V and J ends, which lost 1 base and 2 bases, there was a span of 15 bases. This CDR3 contains 16 residues. The germline gives CDR1 LGHDT, CDR2 YNNKEL (reference sequence). CDR3 sequence: CASSQVGGEGAYEQYF. CDR3 nucleotide sequence: TGTGCCAGCAGCCAAGTTGGAGGGGAGGGGGCCTACGAGCAGTACTTC.

This clonotype was recorded a few times. The CDR3 region is CASSLEGPAYEQYF. DNA for the CDR3: TGTGCCAGCAGTTTAGAGGGGCCCGCCTACGAGCAGTACTTC. The chain combines TRBV12-3 or TRBV12-4 with TRBJ2-7; D possibly corresponds to TRBD1 (5 bases). This CDR3 contains 14 residues. The germline V and J ends were trimmed by 1 base and 2 bases, with 9 bases remaining between them.

This clonotype was found a few times. V usage is TRBV7-9 and J usage is TRBJ2-1, with a weak D call TRBD1 (6 bases). Germline CDR1 and CDR2: SEHNR and FQNEAQ (reference sequence). The CDR3 sequence is 14 residues long. Trimming took 2 bases from V and 4 from J, leaving 9 bases between them. The CDR3 sequence is CASSLKGQYNEQFF. CDR3 bases: TGTGCCAGCAGCTTAAAAGGACAGTACAATGAGCAGTTCTTC.

The chain carries TRBV7-8 and TRBJ2-3; 8 positions match TRBD2. The germline V gene has CDR1 SGHVS and CDR2 FQNEAQ. J was trimmed by 7 bases and V by 5 bases; bases with no gene match: 17. The CDR3 length is 17 residues. The CDR3 region has the DNA TGTGCCAGCAGCGCCGACACTAGCGGTGGAGGTCTGAATACGCAGTATTTT. Encoded protein: CASSADTSGGGLNTQYF.

A few counts support this clonotype. This chain joins TRBV11-2 and TRBJ2-1; D call uncertain. V was trimmed by 1 base and J by 8 bases, leaving 15 bases between them. CDR1 and CDR2 (germline): SGHAT, FQNNGV. The CDR3 has 15 residues. CDR3 in DNA: TGTGCCAGCAGCTTAGTGGCACAGTCGTTCCATGAGCAGTTCTTC. Residues: CASSLVAQSFHEQFF.

The rearrangement joins TRBV12-3 or TRBV12-4 to TRBJ1-2, with 9 bases identical to TRBD1. With 7 bases clipped from V and 7 bases from J, the junction kept 10 bases outside the gene matches. The CDR3 consists of 14 residues. CDR3 sequence: CASTAGQGVGGYTF. In nucleotides, the CDR3 is TGTGCCAGCACCGCGGGACAGGGAGTGGGTGGCTACACCTTC.

The CDR3 is CATSDRTGSTDTQYF. The CDR3 DNA follows: TGTGCCACCAGTGATCGGACGGGAAGCACAGATACGCAGTATTTT. V usage is TRBV24-1 and J usage is TRBJ2-3; a possible D gene is TRBD2 (5 bases). The CDR3 sequence is 15 residues long. The germline gives CDR1 KGHDR, CDR2 SFDVKD. V lost 3 bases and J 0 bases, leaving 9 bases between the germline ends.

V usage is TRBV6-2 or TRBV6-3 and J usage is TRBJ1-5, with TRBD1 as a possible D gene (5 bases). Per the germline V gene, CDR1 is MNHEY and CDR2 is SVGEGT. V gave up 2 bases and J gave up 0 bases, with 17 bases separating them. This CDR3 is 18 amino acids long. The CDR3 spells CASSYDLLGGDSNQPQHF. For the CDR3, the DNA is TGTGCCAGCAGTTACGATCTATTGGGAGGGGATAGCAATCAGCCCCAGCATTTT.

This clonotype was found a few times. The chain combines TRBV6-1 with TRBJ2-1; 12 bases match TRBD2. V dropped 6 bases and J dropped 4; count of bases not matched to a gene: 4. CDR3 length: 15 residues. Germline-derived CDR1 and CDR2 are MNHNS and SASEGT. DNA for the CDR3: TGTGCCAGCAGGCTCACTAGCGGGAGGTACAATGAGCAGTTCTTC. As protein: CASRLTSGRYNEQFF.

This clonotype was observed a few times. The V call is TRBV15, the J call TRBJ2-2; D gene unclear. Germline CDR1 and CDR2: LNHNV and YYDKDF (reference sequence). The CDR3 length is 15 residues. V was shortened by 4 bases and J by 5 bases, with 14 bases between the two germline ends. CDR3 bases: TGTGCCACCAGCAACGGAGCAGGACGTACCGGGGAGCTGTTTTTT. This encodes CATSNGAGRTGELFF.

The rearrangement joins TRBV28 to TRBJ1-1; no reliable D call. CDR1 and CDR2 from the germline V gene are MDHEN and SYDVKM. Trimming shortened V by 7 bases and J by 10 bases, and 16 bases separated the two germline ends. This CDR3 has 12 residues. CDR3 sequence: CASIDPGVAAFF. CDR3 coding DNA: TGTGCCAGCATTGACCCTGGGGTCGCAGCTTTCTTT. The full variable domain, rest sourced from reference TRBV28 and TRBJ1-1, is DVKVTQSSRYLVKRTGEKVFLECVQDMDHENMFWYRQDPGLGLRLIYFSYDVKMKEKGDIPEGYSVSREKKERFSLILESASTNQTSMYLCASIDPGVAAFFGQGTRLTVV.

The chain joins TRBV28 to TRBJ2-2; a weak D match, TRBD2 (6 bases). The germline CDR1 and CDR2 sequences are MDHEN and SYDVKM. Between the trimmed V and J ends, which lost 8 bases and 6 bases, there was a span of 13 bases. The CDR3 loop spans 13 amino acids. The CDR3 nucleotides read TGTGCCAGCTCTGGGGGGAGTTCCGGGGAGCTGTTTTTT. It yields the protein CASSGGSSGELFF.